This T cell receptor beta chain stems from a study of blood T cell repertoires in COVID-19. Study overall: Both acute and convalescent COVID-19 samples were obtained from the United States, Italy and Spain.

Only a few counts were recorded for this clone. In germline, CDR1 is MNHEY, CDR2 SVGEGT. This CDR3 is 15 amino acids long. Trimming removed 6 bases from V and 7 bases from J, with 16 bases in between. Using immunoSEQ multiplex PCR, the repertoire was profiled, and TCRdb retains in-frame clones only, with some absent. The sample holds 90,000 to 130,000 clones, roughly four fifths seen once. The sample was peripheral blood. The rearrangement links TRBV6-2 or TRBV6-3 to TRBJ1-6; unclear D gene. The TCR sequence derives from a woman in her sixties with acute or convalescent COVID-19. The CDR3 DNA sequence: TGTGCCAGCAGCCGAGGAGTCCCCCAGAATTCACCCCTCCACTTT. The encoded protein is CASSRGVPQNSPLHF.